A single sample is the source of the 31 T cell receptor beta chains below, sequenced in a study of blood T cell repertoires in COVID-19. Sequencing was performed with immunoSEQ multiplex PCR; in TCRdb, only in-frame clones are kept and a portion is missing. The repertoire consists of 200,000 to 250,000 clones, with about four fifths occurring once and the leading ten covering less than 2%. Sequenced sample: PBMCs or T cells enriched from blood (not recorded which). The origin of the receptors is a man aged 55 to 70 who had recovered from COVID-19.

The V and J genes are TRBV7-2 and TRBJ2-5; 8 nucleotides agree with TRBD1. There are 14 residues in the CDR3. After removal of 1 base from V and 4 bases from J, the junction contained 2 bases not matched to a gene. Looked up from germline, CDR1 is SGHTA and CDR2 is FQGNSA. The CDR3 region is CASSLGQGLETQYF. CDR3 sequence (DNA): TGTGCCAGCAGCTTAGGACAGGGGCTAGAGACCCAGTACTTC. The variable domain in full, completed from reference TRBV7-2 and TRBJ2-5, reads GAGVSQSPSNKVTEKGKDVELRCDPISGHTALYWYRQSLGQGLEFLIYFQGNSAPDKSGLPSDRFSAERTGGSVSTLTIQRTQQEDSAVYLCASSLGQGLETQYFGPGTRLLVL.

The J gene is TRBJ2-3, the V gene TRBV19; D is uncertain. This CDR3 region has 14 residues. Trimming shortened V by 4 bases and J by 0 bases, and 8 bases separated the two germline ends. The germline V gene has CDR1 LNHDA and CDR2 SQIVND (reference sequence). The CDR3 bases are TGTGCCAGTAGTACGACGGAGAGCACAGATACGCAGTATTTT. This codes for CASSTTESTDTQYF.

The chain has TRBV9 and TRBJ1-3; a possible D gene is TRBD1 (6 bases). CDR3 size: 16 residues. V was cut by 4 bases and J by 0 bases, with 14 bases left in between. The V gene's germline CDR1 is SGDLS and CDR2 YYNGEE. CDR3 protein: CASSTRQVPSGNTIYF. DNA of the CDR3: TGTGCCAGCAGCACAAGACAGGTTCCCTCTGGAAACACCATATATTTT.

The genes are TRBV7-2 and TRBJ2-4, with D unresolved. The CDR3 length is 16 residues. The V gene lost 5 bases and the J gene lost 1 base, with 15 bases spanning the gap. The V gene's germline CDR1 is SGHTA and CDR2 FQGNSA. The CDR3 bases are TGTGCCAGCAGCCCCCAAACCGGGTTGGCCAAAAACATTCAGTACTTC. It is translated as CASSPQTGLAKNIQYF.

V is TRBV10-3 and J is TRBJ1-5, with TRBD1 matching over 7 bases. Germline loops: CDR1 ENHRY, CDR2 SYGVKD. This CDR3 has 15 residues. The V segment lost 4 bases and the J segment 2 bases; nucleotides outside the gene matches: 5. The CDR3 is CAISGDRGGNQPQHF. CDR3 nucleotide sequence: TGTGCCATCAGTGGGGACAGAGGGGGCAATCAGCCCCAGCATTTT.

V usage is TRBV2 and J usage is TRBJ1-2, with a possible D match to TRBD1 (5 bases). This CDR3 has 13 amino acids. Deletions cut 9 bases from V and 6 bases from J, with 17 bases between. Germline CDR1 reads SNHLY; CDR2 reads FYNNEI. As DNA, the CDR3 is TGTGCCAGGACAGTCCCAACCCTGGATGGCTACACCTTC. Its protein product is CARTVPTLDGYTF.

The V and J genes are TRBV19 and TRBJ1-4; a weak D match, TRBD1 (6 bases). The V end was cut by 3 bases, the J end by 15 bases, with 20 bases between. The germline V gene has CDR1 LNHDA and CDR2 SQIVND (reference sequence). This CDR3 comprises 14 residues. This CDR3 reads CASSIGTLRGGLFF. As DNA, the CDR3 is TGTGCCAGTAGTATCGGGACGTTGAGAGGGGGTTTGTTTTTT.

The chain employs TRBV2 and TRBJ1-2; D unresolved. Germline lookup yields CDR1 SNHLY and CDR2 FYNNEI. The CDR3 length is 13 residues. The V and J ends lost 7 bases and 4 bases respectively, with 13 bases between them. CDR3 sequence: CASIIPGSYGYTF. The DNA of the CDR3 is TGTGCCAGCATAATCCCGGGGAGCTATGGCTACACCTTC.

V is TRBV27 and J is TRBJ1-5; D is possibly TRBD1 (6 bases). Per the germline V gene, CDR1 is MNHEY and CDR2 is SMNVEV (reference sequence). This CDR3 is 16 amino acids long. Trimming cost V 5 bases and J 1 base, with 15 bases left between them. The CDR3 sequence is CASSPMSGVSNQPQHF. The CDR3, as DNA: TGTGCCAGCAGTCCTATGTCAGGGGTAAGCAATCAGCCCCAGCATTTT.

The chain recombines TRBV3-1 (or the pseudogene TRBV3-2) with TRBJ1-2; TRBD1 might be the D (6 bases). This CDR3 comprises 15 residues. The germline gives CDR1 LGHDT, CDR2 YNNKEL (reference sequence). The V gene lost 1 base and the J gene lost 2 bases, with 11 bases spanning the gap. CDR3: CASSQVPDSNYGYTF. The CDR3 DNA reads TGTGCCAGCAGCCAAGTTCCGGACAGCAACTATGGCTACACCTTC.

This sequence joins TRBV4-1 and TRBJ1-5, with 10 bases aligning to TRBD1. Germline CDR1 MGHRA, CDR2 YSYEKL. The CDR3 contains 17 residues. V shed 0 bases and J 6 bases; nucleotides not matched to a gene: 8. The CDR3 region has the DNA TGCGCCAGCAGCCAAGATTGGGGACAGGGGAGATTTCAGCCCCAGCATTTT. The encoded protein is CASSQDWGQGRFQPQHF.

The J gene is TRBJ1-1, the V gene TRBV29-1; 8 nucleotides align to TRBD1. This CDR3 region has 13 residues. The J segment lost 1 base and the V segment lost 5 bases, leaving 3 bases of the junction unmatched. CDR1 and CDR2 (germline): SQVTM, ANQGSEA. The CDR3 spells CSVRTGPNTEAFF. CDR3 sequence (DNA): TGCAGCGTTAGGACAGGGCCGAACACTGAAGCTTTCTTT.

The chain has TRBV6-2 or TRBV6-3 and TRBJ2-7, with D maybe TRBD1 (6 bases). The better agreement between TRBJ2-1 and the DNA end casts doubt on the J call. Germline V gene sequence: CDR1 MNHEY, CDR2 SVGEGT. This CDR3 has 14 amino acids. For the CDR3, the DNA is TGTGCCAGCAGTTACTCGACAGGCCCCAATGAGCAGTTCTTC. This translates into CASSYSTGPNEQFF.

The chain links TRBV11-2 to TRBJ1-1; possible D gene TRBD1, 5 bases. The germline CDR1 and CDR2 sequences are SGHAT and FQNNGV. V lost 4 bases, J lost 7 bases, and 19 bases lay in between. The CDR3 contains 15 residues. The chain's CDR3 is CASSSTAGLGGEAFF. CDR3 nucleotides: TGTGCCAGCAGCTCGACTGCGGGGCTGGGGGGTGAAGCTTTCTTT.

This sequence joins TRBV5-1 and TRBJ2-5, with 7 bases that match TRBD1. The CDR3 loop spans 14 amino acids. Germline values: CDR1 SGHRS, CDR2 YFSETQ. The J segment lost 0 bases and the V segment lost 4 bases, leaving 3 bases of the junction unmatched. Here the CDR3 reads CASSTQGDQETQYF. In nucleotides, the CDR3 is TGCGCCAGCAGCACGCAGGGGGACCAAGAGACCCAGTACTTC.

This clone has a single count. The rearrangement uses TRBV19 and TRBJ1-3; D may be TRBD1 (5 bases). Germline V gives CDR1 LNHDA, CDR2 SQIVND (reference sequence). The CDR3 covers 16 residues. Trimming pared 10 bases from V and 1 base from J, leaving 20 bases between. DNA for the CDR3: TGTGCCACCCAAGGGCAGGGCGTGGGGTCTGGAAACACCATATATTTT. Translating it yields CATQGQGVGSGNTIYF.

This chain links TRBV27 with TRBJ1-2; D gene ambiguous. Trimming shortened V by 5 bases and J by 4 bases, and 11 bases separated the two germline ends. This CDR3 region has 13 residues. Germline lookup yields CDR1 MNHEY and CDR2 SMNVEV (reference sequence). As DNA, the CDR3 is TGTGCCAGCAGTCCGAGGGATGGCTATGGCTACACCTTC. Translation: CASSPRDGYGYTF.

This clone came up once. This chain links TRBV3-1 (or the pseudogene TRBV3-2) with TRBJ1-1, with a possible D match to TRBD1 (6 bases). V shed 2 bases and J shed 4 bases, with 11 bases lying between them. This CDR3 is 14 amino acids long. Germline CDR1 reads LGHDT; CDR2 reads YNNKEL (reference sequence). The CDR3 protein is CASSQFDRRTEAFF. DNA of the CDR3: TGTGCCAGCAGCCAATTTGACAGGCGCACTGAAGCTTTCTTT.

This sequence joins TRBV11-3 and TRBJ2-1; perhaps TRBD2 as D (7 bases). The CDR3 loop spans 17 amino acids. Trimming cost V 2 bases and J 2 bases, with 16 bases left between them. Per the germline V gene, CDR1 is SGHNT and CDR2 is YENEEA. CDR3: CASSLLGGGTPYNEQFF. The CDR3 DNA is TGTGCCAGCAGCTTATTGGGGGGGGGCACACCCTACAATGAGCAGTTCTTC. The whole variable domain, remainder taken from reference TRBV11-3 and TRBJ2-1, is EAGVVQSPRYKIIEKKQPVAFWCNPISGHNTLYWYLQNLGQGPELLIRYENEEAVDDSQLPKDRFSAERLKGVDSTLKIQPAELGDSAVYLCASSLLGGGTPYNEQFFGPGTRLTVL.

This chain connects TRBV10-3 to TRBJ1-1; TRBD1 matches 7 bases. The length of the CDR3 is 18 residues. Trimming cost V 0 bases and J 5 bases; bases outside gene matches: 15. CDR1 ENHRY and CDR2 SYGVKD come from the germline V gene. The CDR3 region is CAISESVGARQGGTEAFF. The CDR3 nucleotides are TGTGCCATCAGTGAGTCAGTGGGTGCCCGACAGGGAGGTACTGAAGCTTTCTTT.

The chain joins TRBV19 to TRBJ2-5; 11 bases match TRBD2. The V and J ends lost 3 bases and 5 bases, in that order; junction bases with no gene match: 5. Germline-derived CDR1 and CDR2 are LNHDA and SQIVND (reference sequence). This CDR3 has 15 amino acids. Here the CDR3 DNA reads TGTGCCAGTAGTATCCCCGCTAGCGGGGGGGAGACCCAGTACTTC. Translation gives CASSIPASGGETQYF.

The CDR3 coding sequence is TGTGCCAGCAGTTCCGACACTGAAGCTTTCTTT. Translation gives CASSSDTEAFF. The chain combines TRBV27 with TRBJ1-1; no definite D call. Germline V gives CDR1 MNHEY, CDR2 SMNVEV (reference sequence). The CDR3 contains 11 residues. The V gene lost 4 bases and the J gene lost 3 bases, with 3 bases spanning the gap.

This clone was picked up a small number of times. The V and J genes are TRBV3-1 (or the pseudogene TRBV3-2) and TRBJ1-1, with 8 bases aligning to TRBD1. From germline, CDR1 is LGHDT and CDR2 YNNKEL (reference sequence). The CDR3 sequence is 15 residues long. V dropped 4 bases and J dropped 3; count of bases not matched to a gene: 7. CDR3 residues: CASSRETGGDTEAFF. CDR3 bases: TGTGCCAGCAGCCGAGAAACAGGGGGGGACACTGAAGCTTTCTTT.

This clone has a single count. The DNA for the CDR3 is TGTGCCTGGAGCCCAACAGGGACCATTCAGTACTTC. Its translation is CAWSPTGTIQYF. The chain couples TRBV30 to TRBJ2-4, with D maybe TRBD1 (6 bases). Germline CDR1 GTSNPN, CDR2 SVGIG (reference sequence). The germline V and J ends were trimmed by 3 bases and 9 bases, with 12 bases remaining between them. CDR3 length equals 12 residues.

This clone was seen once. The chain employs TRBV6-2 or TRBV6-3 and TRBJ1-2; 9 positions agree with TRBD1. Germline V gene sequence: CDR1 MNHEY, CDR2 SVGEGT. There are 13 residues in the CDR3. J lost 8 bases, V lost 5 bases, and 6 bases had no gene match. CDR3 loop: CASSGGQGKGYTF. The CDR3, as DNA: TGTGCCAGCAGTGGGGGACAGGGAAAAGGCTACACCTTC.

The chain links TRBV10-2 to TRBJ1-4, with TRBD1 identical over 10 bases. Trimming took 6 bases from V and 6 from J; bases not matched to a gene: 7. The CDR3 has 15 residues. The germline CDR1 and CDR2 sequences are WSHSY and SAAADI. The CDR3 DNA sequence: TGCGCCAGCAGGGCGACCGGGACAGGGGATGAAAAACTGTTTTTT. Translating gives CASRATGTGDEKLFF.

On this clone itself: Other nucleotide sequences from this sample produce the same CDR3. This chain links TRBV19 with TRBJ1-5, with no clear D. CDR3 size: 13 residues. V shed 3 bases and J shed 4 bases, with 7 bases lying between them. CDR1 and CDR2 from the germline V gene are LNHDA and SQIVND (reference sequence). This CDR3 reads CASSIPGNQPQHF. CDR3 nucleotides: TGTGCCAGTAGTATTCCGGGGAATCAGCCCCAGCATTTT.

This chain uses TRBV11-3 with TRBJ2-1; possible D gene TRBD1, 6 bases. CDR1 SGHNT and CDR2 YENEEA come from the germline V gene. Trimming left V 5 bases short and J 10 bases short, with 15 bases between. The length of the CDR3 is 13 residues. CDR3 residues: CASSPEGGREQFF. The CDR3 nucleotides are TGTGCCAGCAGCCCGGAAGGGGGTCGCGAGCAGTTCTTC. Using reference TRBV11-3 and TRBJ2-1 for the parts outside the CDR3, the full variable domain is EAGVVQSPRYKIIEKKQPVAFWCNPISGHNTLYWYLQNLGQGPELLIRYENEEAVDDSQLPKDRFSAERLKGVDSTLKIQPAELGDSAVYLCASSPEGGREQFFGPGTRLTVL.

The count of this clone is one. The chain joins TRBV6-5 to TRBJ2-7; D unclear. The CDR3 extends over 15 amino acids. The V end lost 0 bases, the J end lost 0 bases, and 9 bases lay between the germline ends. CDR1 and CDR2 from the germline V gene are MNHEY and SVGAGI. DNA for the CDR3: TGTGCCAGCAGTTACTCATTTGTAGCCTCCTACGAGCAGTACTTC. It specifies CASSYSFVASYEQYF.

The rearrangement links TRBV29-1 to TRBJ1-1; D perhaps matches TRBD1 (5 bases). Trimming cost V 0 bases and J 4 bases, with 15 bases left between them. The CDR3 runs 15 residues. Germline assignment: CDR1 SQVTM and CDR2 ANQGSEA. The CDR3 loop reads CSVEDGTGPATEAFF. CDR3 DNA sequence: TGCAGCGTTGAAGATGGCACAGGCCCAGCCACTGAAGCTTTCTTT.

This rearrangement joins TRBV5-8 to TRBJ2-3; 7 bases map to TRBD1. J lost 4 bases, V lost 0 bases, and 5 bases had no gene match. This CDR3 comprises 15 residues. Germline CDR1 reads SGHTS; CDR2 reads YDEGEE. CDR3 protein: CASSLDRGPPDTQYF. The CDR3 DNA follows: TGTGCCAGCAGCTTGGACAGGGGCCCCCCAGATACGCAGTATTTT.